This T cell receptor (beta chain) was sequenced during a study of glioma-infiltrating T cells after dendritic cell vaccination. The protocol was immunoSEQ multiplex PCR, while the TCRdb copy is restricted to in-frame clones and leaves out a portion. The top ten clones hold roughly 2.5% of a sample with more than 85,000 clones, 90% of them seen once. CDR3 size: 16 residues. From germline, CDR1 is SGHNT and CDR2 YYREEE (reference sequence). The V and J ends lost 4 bases and 2 bases, in that order; junction bases with no gene match: 5. Documented time point: after dendritic cell vaccination, including at tumor progression/relapse.

Specimen: blood, collected after dendritic cell vaccination. The chain joins TRBV5-4 to TRBJ2-1; 11 bases match TRBD2. The TCR was taken from a human donor with glioblastoma. The CDR3 spells CASSQGLAVTYNEQFF. The CDR3 DNA sequence: TGTGCCAGCAGCCAGGGACTAGCGGTAACCTACAATGAGCAGTTCTTC. The full variable domain, its missing parts supplied by reference TRBV5-4 and TRBJ2-1, is ETGVTQSPTHLIKTRGQQVTLRCSSQSGHNTVSWYQQALGQGPQFIFQYYREEENGRGNFPPRFSGLQFPNYSSELNVNALELDDSALYLCASSQGLAVTYNEQFFGPGTRLTVL.